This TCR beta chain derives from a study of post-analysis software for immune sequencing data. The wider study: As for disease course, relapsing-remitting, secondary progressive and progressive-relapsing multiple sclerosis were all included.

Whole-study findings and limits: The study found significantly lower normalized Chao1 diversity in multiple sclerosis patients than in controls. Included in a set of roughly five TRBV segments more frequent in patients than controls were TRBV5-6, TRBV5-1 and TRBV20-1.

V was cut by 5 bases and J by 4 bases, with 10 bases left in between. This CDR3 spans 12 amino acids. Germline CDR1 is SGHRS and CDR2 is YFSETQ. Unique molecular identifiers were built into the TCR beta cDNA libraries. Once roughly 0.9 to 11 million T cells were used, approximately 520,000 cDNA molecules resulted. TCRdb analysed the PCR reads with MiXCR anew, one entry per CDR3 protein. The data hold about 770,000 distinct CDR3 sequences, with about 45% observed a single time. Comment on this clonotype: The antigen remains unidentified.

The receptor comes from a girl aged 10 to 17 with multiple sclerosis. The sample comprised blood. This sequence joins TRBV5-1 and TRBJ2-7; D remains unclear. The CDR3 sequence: CASSSPEYEQYF. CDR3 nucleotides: TGCGCCAGCAGTTCTCCCGAGTACGAGCAGTACTTC.